This TCR beta chain was profiled in a study of shared clonotypes between healthy human individuals. General study points: Clonotypes shared by all four sorted-subset donors had higher generation probabilities than non-shared clonotypes.

Germline V gives CDR1 ENHRY, CDR2 SYGVKD. This CDR3 is built from 11 residues. On this clone: Its specificity is unknown.

Using immunoSEQ multiplex PCR, the repertoire was profiled, and TCRdb retains in-frame clones only, with some absent. The sample shows 2 million to 2.5 million clones, approximately 94% of them seen only once. The sample consisted of naive CD4+ T cells sorted from blood. Noted subset: CD45RA+ positively selected. The chain has TRBV10-3 and TRBJ2-5; the D gene is possibly TRBD1 (5 bases). The DNA end is a closer match to TRBJ2-7, so the J assignment may be wrong. The receptor was derived from a man younger than 30 in good health. CDR3: CAITGHYEQYF. The CDR3, as DNA: TGTGCCATCACCGGACACTACGAGCAGTACTTC.